Below are 32 T cell receptor beta chains sequenced from a single sample in a study of blood T cell repertoires in COVID-19. TCRdb keeps only in-frame clones here, not all; method: immunoSEQ multiplex PCR. The repertoire has some 310,000 clones, 90% of them found once; the top ten carry less than 3.5%. Sequences were obtained from peripheral blood. These receptors all come from a woman aged 30 to 39 with COVID-19, enrolled during active disease.

This clone was counted only a few times. The V call is TRBV19, the J call TRBJ2-7; 12 bases agree with TRBD2. The V segment lost 8 bases and the J segment 5 bases; nucleotides outside the gene matches: 7. The CDR3 extends over 14 amino acids. CDR1 LNHDA and CDR2 SQIVND come from the germline V gene (reference sequence). Written as DNA, the CDR3 is TGTGCCAGTTCGACTAGCGGGAGTAGCCACGAGCAGTACTTC. Translated, it gives CASSTSGSSHEQYF.

This clone appeared a few times. This rearrangement joins TRBV7-2 to TRBJ2-7; a possible D gene is TRBD1 (6 bases). The V end was cut by 5 bases, the J end by 2 bases, with 13 bases between. CDR3 length: 14 amino acids. CDR1 is SGHTA, CDR2 FQGNSA, per germline. CDR3 region: CASSLRDMTYEQYF. For the CDR3, the DNA is TGTGCCAGCAGCCTCCGGGACATGACCTACGAGCAGTACTTC.

V and J are TRBV2 and TRBJ1-1, with D perhaps TRBD1 (6 bases). Germline CDR1 SNHLY, CDR2 FYNNEI. V gave up 6 bases and J gave up 1 base, with 9 bases separating them. The CDR3 sequence is 13 residues long. Here the CDR3 reads CASRVDRNTEAFF. The CDR3, as DNA: TGTGCCAGCAGAGTGGACAGGAACACTGAAGCTTTCTTT.

This rearrangement joins TRBV28 to TRBJ2-1, with TRBD1 matching 11 bases. Germline-derived CDR1 and CDR2 are MDHEN and SYDVKM. CDR3 size: 15 residues. V was clipped by 6 bases and J by 7 bases; unmatched bases: 8. CDR3 sequence (DNA): TGTGCCAGCAGGTCCGGACAGGGGGCAGTAAATGAGCAGTTCTTC. It encodes CASRSGQGAVNEQFF.

CDR3 in DNA: TGTGCCTGGAGTGGCGGGACAGGGGGAATTTTGGGCGGCTACACCTTC. Translating gives CAWSGGTGGILGGYTF. V usage is TRBV30 and J usage is TRBJ1-2; 11 bases align to TRBD1. With 1 base clipped from V and 8 bases from J, the junction kept 12 bases outside the gene matches. CDR1 and CDR2 from the germline V gene are GTSNPN and SVGIG (reference sequence). CDR3 length: 16 residues.

This clone was detected once. This chain links TRBV7-9 with TRBJ2-5; 9 bases are shared with TRBD1. Germline lookup yields CDR1 SEHNR and CDR2 FQNEAQ (reference sequence). This CDR3 contains 14 residues. The junction had 5 bases not matched to a gene; V was cut back by 4 bases and J by 5 bases. DNA of the CDR3: TGTGCCAGCAGCTACCTCGGGACAGGGGAGACCCAGTACTTC. Amino acid sequence: CASSYLGTGETQYF. Full variable domain (rest looked up from reference TRBV7-9 and TRBJ2-5): DTGVSQNPRHKITKRGQNVTFRCDPISEHNRLYWYRQTLGQGPEFLTYFQNEAQLEKSRLLSDRFSAERPKGSFSTLEIQRTEQGDSAMYLCASSYLGTGETQYFGPGTRLLVL.

V gene TRBV7-9 combines with J gene TRBJ2-3; D uncertain. CDR1 is SEHNR, CDR2 FQNEAQ, per germline (reference sequence). This CDR3 has 15 amino acids. V lost 1 base to trimming and J lost 0 bases, with 8 bases between them. CDR3 residues: CASSLGLESTDTQYF. CDR3 in DNA: TGTGCCAGCAGCTTAGGATTAGAAAGCACAGATACGCAGTATTTT.

This clone was recorded a few times. J is TRBJ1-5 and V is TRBV30; the D gene is possibly TRBD1 (6 bases). The V gene lost 1 base and the J gene lost 1 base, with 8 bases spanning the gap. This CDR3 has 14 residues. Germline loops: CDR1 GTSNPN, CDR2 SVGIG (reference sequence). CDR3 in amino acids: CAWSEGVSNQPQHF. The CDR3 region has the DNA TGTGCCTGGAGTGAGGGGGTAAGCAATCAGCCCCAGCATTTT. Complete variable domain (other parts from reference TRBV30 and TRBJ1-5): SQTIHQWPATLVQPVGSPLSLECTVEGTSNPNLYWYRQAAGRGLQLLFYSVGIGQISSEVPQNLSASRPQDRQFILSSKKLLLSDSGFYLCAWSEGVSNQPQHFGDGTRLSIL.

The chain links TRBV7-9 to TRBJ1-2; D is uncertain. Trimming shortened V by 5 bases and J by 7 bases, and 20 bases separated the two germline ends. The CDR3 covers 15 residues. Germline values: CDR1 SEHNR, CDR2 FQNEAQ (reference sequence). CDR3 sequence (DNA): TGTGCCAGCAGCCCCCCCGCTCCGGGGAAAGCTGGCTACACCTTC. It yields the protein CASSPPAPGKAGYTF.

This clone was seen once. The V call is TRBV27, the J call TRBJ1-2; 9 positions agree with TRBD1. The germline V gene encodes CDR1 MNHEY and CDR2 SMNVEV (reference sequence). V dropped 1 base and J dropped 5; count of bases not matched to a gene: 5. The CDR3 is 15 amino acids. The CDR3 region is CASSLYGTGTYGYTF. Written as DNA, the CDR3 is TGTGCCAGCAGTTTATACGGGACAGGGACGTATGGCTACACCTTC.

The chain links TRBV29-1 to TRBJ1-5; 10 bases are a match to TRBD1. The germline CDR1 and CDR2 sequences are SQVTM and ANQGSEA. The CDR3 is 13 residues long. The trim removed 4 bases at V and 4 bases at J, leaving 1 base unmatched. For the CDR3, the DNA is TGCAGCGTTGGGGGACAGGGGAATCAGCCCCAGCATTTT. Translating it yields CSVGGQGNQPQHF.

The chain carries TRBV3-1 (or the pseudogene TRBV3-2) and TRBJ1-2; a possible D gene is TRBD1 (5 bases). This CDR3 region has 14 residues. V shed 1 base and J shed 3 bases, with 9 bases lying between them. CDR1 is LGHDT and CDR2 is YNNKEL in the germline V gene (reference sequence). The CDR3 sequence is CASSQGARDYGYTF. The CDR3 DNA reads as TGTGCCAGCAGCCAAGGGGCCAGGGACTATGGCTACACCTTC.

This clone occurred once. This chain joins TRBV5-1 and TRBJ2-3, with no clear D. V lost 0 bases, J lost 0 bases, and 11 bases lay in between. The germline V gene encodes CDR1 SGHRS and CDR2 YFSETQ. There are 16 residues in the CDR3. The CDR3 region has the DNA TGCGCCAGCAGCTTGGAGTTGGAGCGTAGCACAGATACGCAGTATTTT. Translated: CASSLELERSTDTQYF.

The chain joins TRBV19 to TRBJ1-5; 8 nucleotides match TRBD1. This CDR3 is built from 14 residues. Germline V gives CDR1 LNHDA, CDR2 SQIVND (reference sequence). V trimming: 4 bases; J trimming: 7 bases; junction bases outside the gene matches: 6. The CDR3 reads CASSTNRGGQPQHF. CDR3 DNA: TGTGCCAGTAGTACTAACAGGGGGGGACAGCCCCAGCATTTT.

This clone was seen only once. CDR3 region: CASSQASGELFF. CDR3 DNA sequence: TGTGCCAGCTCACAAGCGTCCGGGGAGCTGTTTTTT. This sequence joins TRBV18 and TRBJ2-2; D gene uncertain. Germline-derived CDR1 and CDR2 are KGHSH and LQKENI. V lost 4 bases and J lost 6, with 6 bases in between. The CDR3 runs 12 residues.

The chain is built from TRBV30 and TRBJ1-1, with 12 positions matching TRBD1. Germline CDR1 is GTSNPN and CDR2 is SVGIG (reference sequence). The CDR3 has 19 residues. V was pared by 4 bases and J by 3 bases, with 18 bases of the junction left unmatched. The CDR3 region is CAWIGDRGRGPGVDTEAFF. The CDR3 region has the DNA TGTGCCTGGATTGGGGACAGGGGGCGAGGCCCCGGGGTCGACACTGAAGCTTTCTTT. Full variable domain (rest looked up from reference TRBV30 and TRBJ1-1): SQTIHQWPATLVQPVGSPLSLECTVEGTSNPNLYWYRQAAGRGLQLLFYSVGIGQISSEVPQNLSASRPQDRQFILSSKKLLLSDSGFYLCAWIGDRGRGPGVDTEAFFGQGTRLTVV.

The V and J genes are TRBV9 and TRBJ1-2; TRBD1 matches 10 bases. Per the germline V gene, CDR1 is SGDLS and CDR2 is YYNGEE. The CDR3 has 16 residues. J gave up 4 bases and V 3 bases, and 9 bases lay outside the gene matches. The DNA of the CDR3 is TGTGCCAGCAGCGCCTCCATAAGGACAGGGGGCTATGGCTACACCTTC. Translated: CASSASIRTGGYGYTF.

This clone was observed once. V usage is TRBV19 and J usage is TRBJ2-5; TRBD2 is a possible D gene (6 bases). Trimming cost V 5 bases and J 5 bases, with 18 bases left between them. The germline V gene encodes CDR1 LNHDA and CDR2 SQIVND (reference sequence). The CDR3 runs 15 residues. The CDR3 here is CASSPRESAGETQYF. The CDR3, as DNA: TGTGCCAGTAGTCCCCGGGAGTCGGCTGGGGAGACCCAGTACTTC.

The V gene is TRBV4-1, the J gene TRBJ2-1; TRBD1 aligns across 7 bases. This CDR3 spans 15 amino acids. In germline, CDR1 is MGHRA, CDR2 YSYEKL. V lost 1 base to trimming and J lost 8 bases; unmatched junction nucleotides: 8. The CDR3 sequence: CASSQGTGAGDEQFF. Written as DNA, the CDR3 is TGCGCCAGCAGCCAAGGAACAGGGGCAGGCGATGAGCAGTTCTTC.

The rearrangement joins TRBV6-5 to TRBJ2-7, with TRBD2 identical over 9 bases. The CDR3 runs 15 residues. Looked up from germline, CDR1 is MNHEY and CDR2 is SVGAGI. V shed 8 bases, J shed 3 bases, and the junction held 11 bases outside the gene matches. This CDR3 reads CASEEGLAGNYEQYF. The CDR3 DNA sequence: TGTGCCAGCGAGGAGGGGCTAGCGGGAAACTACGAGCAGTACTTC.

The V call is TRBV2, the J call TRBJ2-2; TRBD2 matches at 9 bases. Germline CDR1 SNHLY, CDR2 FYNNEI. V lost 11 bases, J lost 4 bases, and 11 bases stayed unmatched. CDR3 length: 15 residues. CDR3 amino acids: CAGTLAGFSTGELFF. The CDR3 DNA reads TGTGCCGGCACCCTAGCGGGATTCAGCACCGGGGAGCTGTTTTTT. Using reference TRBV2 and TRBJ2-2 for the parts outside the CDR3, the full variable domain is EPEVTQTPSHQVTQMGQEVILRCVPISNHLYFYWYRQILGQKVEFLVSFYNNEISEKSEIFDDQFSVERPDGSNFTLKIRSTKLEDSAMYFCAGTLAGFSTGELFFGEGSRLTVL.

This chain connects TRBV9 to TRBJ2-2; D not resolved. Germline values: CDR1 SGDLS, CDR2 YYNGEE. V was trimmed by 2 bases and J by 3 bases, leaving 5 bases between them. The CDR3 covers 13 residues. This CDR3 reads CASSVRYTGELFF. Written as DNA, the CDR3 is TGTGCCAGCAGCGTCAGGTACACCGGGGAGCTGTTTTTT.

The V call is TRBV5-4, the J call TRBJ2-5, with TRBD1 matching 7 bases. This CDR3 region has 18 residues. With V trimmed by 0 bases and J by 2 bases, 13 bases remained unmatched. From germline, CDR1 is SGHNT and CDR2 YYREEE (reference sequence). Here the CDR3 DNA reads TGTGCCAGCAGCTTGGTTTTGAGGTGGTCGGACAGGCAAGAGACCCAGTACTTC. This gives the protein CASSLVLRWSDRQETQYF.

V usage is TRBV10-2 and J usage is TRBJ1-1; perhaps TRBD1 as D (6 bases). There are 13 residues in the CDR3. V was pared by 6 bases and J by 3 bases, with 11 bases between. Germline assignment: CDR1 WSHSY and CDR2 SAAADI. As DNA, the CDR3 is TGCGCCAGCAGCCTACGACAGGACACTGAAGCTTTCTTT. It yields the protein CASSLRQDTEAFF.

The rearrangement links TRBV13 to TRBJ1-2; 8 bases line up with TRBD1. The germline CDR1 and CDR2 sequences are PRHDT and FYEKMQ (reference sequence). This CDR3 is 17 amino acids long. V lost 4 bases and J lost 5; bases outside the gene matches: 15. The CDR3 coding sequence is TGTGCCAGCAGCTATAATTTAGGCGGACAGGGCGGATATGGCTACACCTTC. Translation gives CASSYNLGGQGGYGYTF.

V usage is TRBV5-1 and J usage is TRBJ2-2; 7 positions match TRBD2. J gave up 6 bases and V 4 bases, and 12 bases lay outside the gene matches. The CDR3 covers 16 residues. The V gene's germline CDR1 is SGHRS and CDR2 YFSETQ. The CDR3 is CASSSLGGSVPGELFF. The CDR3 DNA is TGCGCCAGCAGCAGTTTGGGCGGGAGCGTCCCCGGGGAGCTGTTTTTT.

On this clone: This sample also contains other DNA sequences that code for the same CDR3. In nucleotides, the CDR3 is TGTGCCAGTAGCACGACAAGAGACACTGAAGCTTTCTTT. Translation: CASSTTRDTEAFF. The rearrangement joins TRBV19 to TRBJ1-1, with D uncertain. This CDR3 has 13 amino acids. Deletions cut 6 bases from V and 3 bases from J, with 11 bases between. Germline CDR1 reads LNHDA; CDR2 reads SQIVND (reference sequence).

The genes are TRBV6-4 and TRBJ2-3; no definite D call. The length of the CDR3 is 14 residues. Trimming stripped 0 bases from V and 6 bases from J, with 10 bases between. The germline V gene has CDR1 MRHNA and CDR2 SNTAGT. CDR3 sequence reads: CASSDSSVEDTQYF. The CDR3 nucleotides are TGTGCCAGCAGTGACTCGTCCGTGGAGGATACGCAGTATTTT.

The CDR3 sequence is CASSLGRTYGYTF. CDR3 DNA sequence: TGTGCCAGCAGCTTGGGAAGGACTTATGGCTACACCTTC. The chain joins TRBV5-6 to TRBJ1-2; D remains ambiguous. The CDR3 totals 13 residues. The V end was cut by 0 bases, the J end by 5 bases, with 8 bases between. From germline, CDR1 is SGHDT and CDR2 YYEEEE.

The chain carries TRBV3-1 (or the pseudogene TRBV3-2) and TRBJ1-1, with D tentatively TRBD1 (6 bases). V was shortened by 4 bases and J by 5 bases, with 17 bases between the two germline ends. From germline, CDR1 is LGHDT and CDR2 YNNKEL (reference sequence). The CDR3 sequence is 15 residues long. In nucleotides, the CDR3 is TGTGCCAGCAGCCCAAGTACAGGGAAAAGGACTGAAGCTTTCTTT. It codes for CASSPSTGKRTEAFF.

The rearrangement uses TRBV6-5 and TRBJ1-5, with 9 positions matching TRBD1. The CDR3 is 15 residues long. Germline-derived CDR1 and CDR2 are MNHEY and SVGAGI. V was clipped by 6 bases and J by 6 bases; unmatched bases: 9. CDR3 sequence reads: CASSPQGALVQPQHF. CDR3 coding DNA: TGTGCCAGCAGCCCACAGGGGGCCTTAGTTCAGCCCCAGCATTTT.

The chain recombines TRBV7-6 with TRBJ1-1; 7 bases line up with TRBD1. CDR1 and CDR2 (germline): SGHVS, FNYEAQ. With 1 base clipped from V and 3 bases from J, the junction kept 5 bases outside the gene matches. This CDR3 is 15 amino acids long. The CDR3 bases are TGTGCCAGCAGCTTAGGACAGGGACCGGACACTGAAGCTTTCTTT. This sequence encodes CASSLGQGPDTEAFF.